These 25 T cell receptor beta chains were all obtained from the same sample, sequenced in a study of blood T cell repertoires in COVID-19. Libraries were prepared by immunoSEQ multiplex PCR; TCRdb keeps only in-frame clonotypes and omits some of them. In the table there are about 190,000 clones, 76% of which are singletons. Sequences were obtained from PBMCs or T cells enriched from blood (not recorded which). The receptors originated from a woman between 45 and 65 years old with acute COVID-19.

V and J are TRBV6-2 or TRBV6-3 and TRBJ1-2; D not certain. The CDR3 is made up of 13 amino acids. Germline V CDR1 and CDR2: MNHEY, SVGEGT. V was cut by 4 bases and J by 6 bases, with 12 bases left in between. The CDR3 spells CASSWAVIDGYTF. For the CDR3, the DNA is TGTGCCAGCAGTTGGGCAGTTATTGATGGCTACACCTTC.

The chain couples TRBV9 to TRBJ1-3; D is unresolved. V was cut by 4 bases and J by 0 bases, with 11 bases left in between. This CDR3 comprises 15 residues. From germline, CDR1 is SGDLS and CDR2 YYNGEE. In DNA, the CDR3 is TGTGCCAGCAGCAACGGACGGGACTCTGGAAACACCATATATTTT. It specifies CASSNGRDSGNTIYF.

The chain employs TRBV19 and TRBJ2-5, with 10 bases that match TRBD2. The CDR3 is 13 amino acids. Germline V gene sequence: CDR1 LNHDA, CDR2 SQIVND (reference sequence). V dropped 8 bases and J dropped 2; count of bases not matched to a gene: 2. DNA of the CDR3: TGTGCCAGTGCAGCGGGGGGGCAAGAGACCCAGTACTTC. Protein: CASAAGGQETQYF.

The genes are TRBV27 and TRBJ1-4, with 7 bases that match TRBD1. The CDR3 has 13 amino acids. Germline CDR1 reads MNHEY; CDR2 reads SMNVEV (reference sequence). The ends lost 10 bases at V and 4 bases at J; junction bases unmatched: 6. CDR3 DNA sequence: TGTGCCACCCCCCAGGGGGTTAATGAAAAACTGTTTTTT. It yields the protein CATPQGVNEKLFF.

In this sample, this clone turned up a few times. The chain recombines TRBV5-6 with TRBJ1-6, with TRBD1 as a possible D gene (5 bases). V was trimmed by 0 bases and J by 7 bases, leaving 8 bases between them. The germline CDR1 and CDR2 sequences are SGHDT and YYEEEE. This CDR3 spans 14 amino acids. The CDR3 DNA follows: TGTGCCAGCAGCTTGGGACAGAACAATTCACCCCTCCACTTT. It codes for CASSLGQNNSPLHF.

The chain links TRBV27 to TRBJ1-2; a possible D gene is TRBD1 (5 bases). Deletions cut 6 bases from V and 3 bases from J, with 14 bases between. The germline gives CDR1 MNHEY, CDR2 SMNVEV (reference sequence). This CDR3 is 14 amino acids long. The CDR3 DNA sequence: TGTGCCAGCAGAGACAGCGCCCTGTACTATGGCTACACCTTC. Translating gives CASRDSALYYGYTF.

The V gene is TRBV7-8, the J gene TRBJ1-5; TRBD1 is a possible D gene (6 bases). The CDR3 consists of 17 residues. V lost 2 bases and J 6 bases, leaving 20 bases between the germline ends. Germline CDR1 is SGHVS and CDR2 is FQNEAQ. CDR3 sequence reads: CASSLRGGGGAAQPQHF. CDR3 nucleotides: TGTGCCAGCAGCTTAAGAGGCGGGGGGGGCGCGGCTCAGCCCCAGCATTTT. Complete variable domain (other parts from reference TRBV7-8 and TRBJ1-5): GAGVSQSPRYKVAKRGQDVALRCDPISGHVSLFWYQQALGQGPEFLTYFQNEAQLDKSGLPSDRFFAERPEGSVSTLKIQRTQQEDSAVYLCASSLRGGGGAAQPQHFGDGTRLSIL.

The rearrangement joins TRBV19 to TRBJ1-2; D gene unclear. CDR3 length: 14 amino acids. Germline lookup yields CDR1 LNHDA and CDR2 SQIVND (reference sequence). V lost 6 bases and J 3 bases, leaving 14 bases between the germline ends. The CDR3 coding sequence is TGTGCCAGTAGGGGTCCGGAGACGGACTATGGCTACACCTTC. Protein: CASRGPETDYGYTF.

This clone was counted a few times. V and J are TRBV28 and TRBJ2-2; 8 bases line up with TRBD2. CDR3 length: 16 amino acids. Germline-derived CDR1 and CDR2 are MDHEN and SYDVKM. Losses at the gene ends were 1 base for V and 1 base for J; bases not matched to a gene: 2. The CDR3 loop is CASSLFTSGNTGELFF. CDR3 coding DNA: TGTGCCAGCAGTTTATTTACTAGCGGGAACACCGGGGAGCTGTTTTTT.

The chain uses TRBV6-5 and TRBJ1-5, with 7 bases matching TRBD1. The CDR3 has 16 residues. V lost 2 bases to trimming and J lost 5 bases; unmatched junction nucleotides: 9. Germline CDR1 reads MNHEY; CDR2 reads SVGAGI. CDR3 nucleotide sequence: TGTGCCAGCAGTTACCACGCAGGGGGGCTGGATCAGCCCCAGCATTTT. It yields the protein CASSYHAGGLDQPQHF.

The gene calls are TRBV6-2 or TRBV6-3 and TRBJ2-1, with D hard to call. From germline, CDR1 is MNHEY and CDR2 SVGEGT. Deletions cut 2 bases from V and 2 bases from J, with 10 bases between. The CDR3 is 15 amino acids. The CDR3 DNA is TGTGCCAGCAGTTACGACGGAGCCCCCTACAATGAGCAGTTCTTC. This encodes CASSYDGAPYNEQFF.

The chain has TRBV5-1 and TRBJ2-7, with 11 bases that match TRBD1. Germline V gene sequence: CDR1 SGHRS, CDR2 YFSETQ. V gave up 4 bases and J gave up 3 bases; unmatched junction bases: 3. The CDR3 spans 14 residues. CDR3 DNA: TGCGCCAGCAGCACCGGGACAGGGGGCTACGAGCAGTACGTC. Its protein product is CASSTGTGGYEQYV.

This clone turned up a few times. The rearrangement uses TRBV19 and TRBJ1-2; 7 nucleotides match TRBD1. The CDR3 runs to 14 residues. V shed 5 bases and J 4 bases; nucleotides not matched to a gene: 7. In germline, CDR1 is LNHDA, CDR2 SQIVND (reference sequence). CDR3 loop: CASSGGQRSYGYTF. The CDR3, as DNA: TGTGCCAGTAGTGGGGGACAGCGCTCCTATGGCTACACCTTC.

The chain uses TRBV2 and TRBJ1-4; 8 nucleotides align to TRBD1. This CDR3 comprises 15 residues. The germline V gene has CDR1 SNHLY and CDR2 FYNNEI. V gave up 5 bases and J gave up 7 bases; unmatched junction bases: 9. CDR3 in amino acids: CASSNPQGGGEKLFF. In DNA, the CDR3 is TGTGCCAGCAGTAACCCACAGGGGGGAGGTGAAAAACTGTTTTTT.

The chain employs TRBV10-3 and TRBJ2-7; a weak D match, TRBD1 (7 bases). The CDR3 contains 12 residues. In germline, CDR1 is ENHRY, CDR2 SYGVKD. Between the trimmed V and J ends, which lost 6 bases and 3 bases, there was a span of 9 bases. The CDR3 sequence is CAISQGGYEQYV. CDR3 DNA sequence: TGTGCCATCAGCCAGGGGGGCTACGAGCAGTACGTC.

This clone has only one observation. V gene TRBV18 combines with J gene TRBJ2-5, with TRBD2 matching 9 bases. Germline V lookup: CDR1 KGHSH, CDR2 LQKENI. The CDR3 spans 16 residues. V lost 3 bases, J lost 5 bases, and 10 bases stayed unmatched. CDR3 coding DNA: TGTGCCAGCTCACCCTCAGCGGGGGGCGTAGGGGAGACCCAGTACTTC. This sequence encodes CASSPSAGGVGETQYF.

This clone was seen just once. The rearrangement uses TRBV29-1 and TRBJ2-5; D gene unclear. The CDR3 spans 14 residues. Deletions cut 0 bases from V and 5 bases from J, with 13 bases between. Germline V gene sequence: CDR1 SQVTM, CDR2 ANQGSEA. The CDR3 coding sequence is TGCAGCGTTGAAGACTCGCGGCTGCGGGAGACCCAGTACTTC. Its translation: CSVEDSRLRETQYF. Together with reference TRBV29-1 and TRBJ2-5, the CDR3 gives the full variable domain: SAVISQKPSRDICQRGTSLTIQCQVDSQVTMMFWYRQQPGQSLTLIATANQGSEATYESGFVIDKFPISRPNLTFSTLTVSNMSPEDSSIYLCSVEDSRLRETQYFGPGTRLLVL.

The rearrangement joins TRBV6-1 to TRBJ2-7, with 10 bases matching TRBD1. The germline V gene has CDR1 MNHNS and CDR2 SASEGT. The CDR3 loop spans 15 amino acids. With V trimmed by 2 bases and J by 4 bases, 5 bases remained unmatched. The CDR3 coding sequence is TGTGCCAGCAGTGAACCCCCGGGACAGGGGTACGAGCAGTACGTC. Its protein product is CASSEPPGQGYEQYV.

This clone was observed many times. The V call is TRBV4-2, the J call TRBJ1-3; D gene unclear. CDR1 LGHNA and CDR2 YNFKEQ come from the germline V gene. The CDR3 sequence is 15 residues long. Trimming took 0 bases from V and 2 from J, leaving 8 bases between them. The CDR3 reads CASSQDDNPGNTIYF. Here the CDR3 DNA reads TGTGCCAGCAGCCAAGATGACAACCCTGGAAACACCATATATTTT.

The rearrangement uses TRBV7-6 and TRBJ2-2, with 7 bases lining up with TRBD1. V shed 3 bases, J shed 0 bases, and the junction held 4 bases outside the gene matches. The length of the CDR3 is 16 residues. Germline V gene sequence: CDR1 SGHVS, CDR2 FNYEAQ. The CDR3 DNA sequence: TGTGCCAGCAGCTTTCGACAGGGTGCGAACACCGGGGAGCTGTTTTTT. Translated: CASSFRQGANTGELFF.

The chain uses TRBV28 and TRBJ1-4; 8 nucleotides match TRBD1. The germline V gene encodes CDR1 MDHEN and CDR2 SYDVKM. The CDR3 spans 15 residues. V dropped 10 bases and J dropped 7; count of bases not matched to a gene: 14. The CDR3 sequence is CANPSAGQVGEKLFF. The CDR3 DNA sequence: TGTGCCAACCCGTCTGCGGGACAGGTGGGTGAAAAACTGTTTTTT.

This chain connects TRBV29-1 to TRBJ1-2, with 8 bases matching TRBD1. CDR1 is SQVTM, CDR2 ANQGSEA, per germline. This CDR3 has 15 residues. With 6 bases clipped from V and 2 bases from J, the junction kept 11 bases outside the gene matches. In DNA form, the CDR3 reads TGCAGCGTCTATGGCCCGGGACAGGACAACTATGGCTACACCTTC. Translating it yields CSVYGPGQDNYGYTF.

The V call is TRBV13, the J call TRBJ2-5, with 8 bases aligning to TRBD1. The CDR3 runs 15 residues. CDR1 is PRHDT, CDR2 FYEKMQ, per germline (reference sequence). Trimming took 5 bases from V and 4 from J; bases not matched to a gene: 9. This chain's CDR3 is CASSPPAGGRETQYF. The DNA of the CDR3 is TGTGCCAGCAGCCCACCAGCAGGGGGCCGAGAGACCCAGTACTTC.

The chain recombines TRBV6-5 with TRBJ1-5; TRBD1 aligns across 9 bases. The germline CDR1 and CDR2 sequences are MNHEY and SVGAGI. CDR3 length equals 15 residues. J gave up 5 bases and V 7 bases, and 9 bases lay outside the gene matches. In DNA form, the CDR3 reads TGTGCCAGCAAGACGGGGACAGGGTTAGATCAGCCCCAGCATTTT. It yields the protein CASKTGTGLDQPQHF.

The rearrangement joins TRBV6-6 to TRBJ2-2; TRBD2 agrees at 13 bases. CDR3 length equals 19 residues. The V gene's germline CDR1 is MNHNY and CDR2 SVGAGI (reference sequence). V lost 5 bases to trimming and J lost 2 bases; unmatched junction nucleotides: 11. The CDR3 sequence is CASSPPLAGGSINTGELFF. CDR3 nucleotide sequence: TGTGCCAGCAGTCCACCACTAGCGGGGGGGTCAATTAACACCGGGGAGCTGTTTTTT.